Listed here are 11 T cell receptor beta chains from one sample, sequenced in a study of cytomegalovirus exposure and HLA in healthy donors. PCR used 60 Vbeta primers and 13 Jbeta primers. The protocol was immunoSEQ multiplex PCR, while the TCRdb copy is restricted to in-frame clones and leaves out a portion. This sample's clone table lists 40,000 to 65,000 clones. The sample comprised PBMCs. These receptors originate from a man aged 40-49 years in good health and CMV-seropositive.

The chain joins TRBV6-5 to TRBJ1-5; tentative D call: TRBD1 (6 bases). V was shortened by 2 bases and J by 4 bases, with 9 bases between the two germline ends. The CDR3 has 14 residues. CDR1 is MNHEY, CDR2 SVGAGI, per germline. The CDR3 reads CASSYGRGNQPQHF. In nucleotides, the CDR3 is TGTGCCAGCAGTTACGGGAGGGGGAATCAGCCCCAGCATTTT.

CDR3 protein: CASSPASQGTDTQYF. The CDR3 coding sequence is TGTGCCAGCAGCCCGGCTAGCCAGGGCACAGATACGCAGTATTTT. V is TRBV28 and J is TRBJ2-3, with D tentatively TRBD2 (5 bases). This CDR3 comprises 15 residues. Trimming pared 6 bases from V and 1 base from J, leaving 14 bases between. CDR1 and CDR2 from the germline V gene are MDHEN and SYDVKM. The whole variable domain, remainder taken from reference TRBV28 and TRBJ2-3, is DVKVTQSSRYLVKRTGEKVFLECVQDMDHENMFWYRQDPGLGLRLIYFSYDVKMKEKGDIPEGYSVSREKKERFSLILESASTNQTSMYLCASSPASQGTDTQYFGPGTRLTVL.

The rearrangement joins TRBV7-2 to TRBJ2-3, with D possibly being TRBD1 (5 bases). V was clipped by 2 bases and J by 5 bases, with 11 bases between them. Per the germline V gene, CDR1 is SGHTA and CDR2 is FQGNSA. The CDR3 extends over 14 amino acids. The CDR3 nucleotides read TGTGCCAGCAGCTTAAATCAGGGTGTAGATACGCAGTATTTT. Amino acids: CASSLNQGVDTQYF.

The chain recombines TRBV5-1 with TRBJ1-5; 9 nucleotides match TRBD1. Germline V gives CDR1 SGHRS, CDR2 YFSETQ. This CDR3 contains 15 residues. V trimming: 0 bases; J trimming: 6 bases; junction bases outside the gene matches: 4. CDR3 loop: CASSLGQGGGQPQHF. As DNA, the CDR3 is TGCGCCAGCAGCTTGGGACAGGGGGGGGGTCAGCCCCAGCATTTT.

The genes are TRBV5-1 and TRBJ1-4; D is unclear. Trimming shortened V by 3 bases and J by 0 bases, and 6 bases separated the two germline ends. Germline CDR1 SGHRS, CDR2 YFSETQ. This CDR3 has 14 residues. DNA of the CDR3: TGCGCCAGCAGCTCGTCTGCAACTAATGAAAAACTGTTTTTT. Residues: CASSSSATNEKLFF.

V usage is TRBV6-1 and J usage is TRBJ2-1, with TRBD2 identical over 11 bases. After removal of 6 bases from V and 6 bases from J, the junction contained 7 bases not matched to a gene. This CDR3 is built from 15 residues. Looked up from germline, CDR1 is MNHNS and CDR2 is SASEGT. The CDR3 is CASRLLAGDTNEQFF. Written as DNA, the CDR3 is TGTGCCAGCAGACTACTAGCGGGAGATACCAATGAGCAGTTCTTC.

The V call is TRBV11-2, the J call TRBJ2-7; possible D gene TRBD1, 6 bases. V was clipped by 5 bases and J by 1 base, with 15 bases between them. Germline loops: CDR1 SGHAT, CDR2 FQNNGV. The CDR3 has 15 residues. DNA of the CDR3: TGTGCCAGCAGCAGCCAGACAGGCGATTCCTACGAGCAGTACTTC. Its translation is CASSSQTGDSYEQYF.

This chain joins TRBV5-6 and TRBJ2-3; weak D call: TRBD2 (6 bases). Trimming took 1 base from V and 1 from J, leaving 10 bases between them. The CDR3 consists of 15 residues. Germline lookup yields CDR1 SGHDT and CDR2 YYEEEE. The CDR3 loop is CASSLTGEGTDTQYF. The CDR3 DNA sequence: TGTGCCAGCAGCTTGACGGGGGAGGGCACAGATACGCAGTATTTT.

V and J are TRBV29-1 and TRBJ2-1, with TRBD2 matching over 11 bases. The V segment lost 6 bases and the J segment 6 bases; nucleotides outside the gene matches: 10. Germline CDR1 SQVTM, CDR2 ANQGSEA. This CDR3 contains 15 residues. This chain's CDR3 is CSVALGTSGSNEQFF. CDR3 nucleotide sequence: TGCAGCGTGGCCTTGGGGACTAGCGGTTCCAATGAGCAGTTCTTC.

The V and J genes are TRBV28 and TRBJ2-1; D is perhaps TRBD2 (6 bases). CDR3 length equals 16 residues. The V end was cut by 7 bases, the J end by 0 bases, with 16 bases between. From germline, CDR1 is MDHEN and CDR2 SYDVKM. The CDR3, as DNA: TGTGCCAGCACCTTAGGAGGGCTGAGCTCCTACAATGAGCAGTTCTTC. Encoded protein: CASTLGGLSSYNEQFF.

The V and J genes are TRBV7-3 and TRBJ1-3; D unresolved. V shed 4 bases and J shed 0 bases, with 4 bases lying between them. Per germline, CDR1 SGHTA and CDR2 FQGTGA. The CDR3 sequence is 13 residues long. CDR3 amino acids: CASSSGSGNTIYF. The CDR3 region has the DNA TGTGCCAGCAGCTCCGGCTCTGGAAACACCATATATTTT.